Presented here are 18 T cell receptor beta chains from one specimen sequenced in a study of metastatic and nonmetastatic thyroid tumors. TCRdb re-analyzed the PCR reads through MiXCR. The sample has roughly 75,000 clones; around 13% are singletons. No treatment of any kind had been given to any patient before thyroid surgery. Sequencing was performed on tumor tissue. Every receptor here comes from a female donor with papillary thyroid cancer or a benign thyroid nodule (not recorded which). Some clones in this sample may be carry-over from other donors' samples.

At least ten counts were recorded for this clone. The chain uses TRBV5-1 and TRBJ2-2; D is undetermined. CDR1 and CDR2 (germline): SGHRS, YFSETQ. The CDR3 loop spans 14 amino acids. The V and J ends lost 0 bases and 6 bases respectively, with 9 bases between them. The CDR3 DNA follows: TGCGCCAGCAGCTTGGATTTCCGGCCCGGGGAGCTGTTTTTT. Amino acid sequence: CASSLDFRPGELFF.

This clone showed up just once. A much larger clone sits a single nucleotide away, making a read error possible. The V gene is TRBV3-1, the J gene TRBJ2-3; D unresolved. V lost 0 bases to trimming and J lost 10 bases, with 20 bases between them. Germline loops: CDR1 LGHDT, CDR2 YNNKEL (reference sequence). The CDR3 is made up of 16 amino acids. In nucleotides, the CDR3 is TGTGCCAGCAGCCAAGAAGCAGAACACCCAAAGCCCGCGCAGTATTTT. This translates into CASSQEAEHPKPAQYF.

This clone was recorded only once. Its ends do not fully match the called genes, so a read error is possible. The chain couples TRBV5-1 to TRBJ2-3; a weak D match, TRBD1 (5 bases). There are 15 residues in the CDR3. The germline V gene encodes CDR1 SGHRS and CDR2 YFSETQ. Here the CDR3 DNA reads TGCGCCAGCAGCTTGGTTCTATCAATCACAGGTACGCAGTATTTT. Amino acid sequence: CASSLVLSITGTQYF.

To note about this clone: A read error is possible here, since a much larger clone lies one base away. The CDR3 DNA follows: TGTGCCACCAGCCGGGACAGAAACACCTGGGAGCTGTTTTTT. Translated: CATSRDRNTWELFF. This sequence joins TRBV24-1 and TRBJ2-2; 7 positions agree with TRBD1. CDR3 length: 14 residues. CDR1 and CDR2 (germline): KGHDR, SFDVKD.

In its sample, this clone was seen a few times. The genes are TRBV18 and TRBJ2-3; D not resolved. Trimming stripped 2 bases from V and 2 bases from J, with 5 bases between. Germline V gene lookup returns CDR1 KGHSH and CDR2 LQKENI. This CDR3 spans 13 amino acids. Here the CDR3 DNA reads TGTGCCAGCTCACCAGGGGACACAGATACGCAGTATTTT. Protein product: CASSPGDTDTQYF.

This clone was detected ten times or more. The rearrangement joins TRBV5-1 to TRBJ2-7, with D unresolved. V was shortened by 3 bases and J by 3 bases, with 19 bases between the two germline ends. Germline-derived CDR1 and CDR2 are SGHRS and YFSETQ. This CDR3 has 16 residues. The chain's CDR3 is CASSSPEKGTRYEQYF. The CDR3 DNA reads as TGCGCCAGCAGCTCCCCGGAAAAAGGAACCCGCTACGAGCAGTACTTC.

This clone was seen ten or more times. The rearrangement uses TRBV30 and TRBJ1-2; D not resolved. The CDR3 is made up of 15 amino acids. V lost 0 bases and J 0 bases, leaving 11 bases between the germline ends. Germline lookup yields CDR1 GTSNPN and CDR2 SVGIG (reference sequence). The CDR3 spells CAWSVAGLANYGYTF. CDR3 sequence (DNA): TGTGCCTGGAGTGTCGCAGGCTTAGCTAACTATGGCTACACCTTC.

This clone was picked up many times. The CDR3 DNA reads as TGCGCCAGCAGCCAAGAGGCGACGGCCTTGAACACTGAAGCTTTCTTT. Translation gives CASSQEATALNTEAFF. The chain joins TRBV4-1 to TRBJ1-1; D gene ambiguous. CDR1 is MGHRA and CDR2 is YSYEKL in the germline V gene. Deletions cut 0 bases from V and 0 bases from J, with 11 bases between. The CDR3 has 16 residues.

There are many counts of this clone. The chain carries TRBV19 and TRBJ1-5; possibly TRBD1 for D (6 bases). This CDR3 region has 15 residues. The germline gives CDR1 LNHDA, CDR2 SQIVND (reference sequence). Between the trimmed V and J ends, which lost 2 bases and 5 bases, there was a span of 13 bases. CDR3 in DNA: TGTGCCAGTAGTATAATTTCCGGGGGCGATCAGCCCCAGCATTTT. This sequence encodes CASSIISGGDQPQHF.

This clone is classed as medium-sized (0.01 to 0.1%). This sequence joins TRBV10-2 and TRBJ1-2, with D uncertain. The V end was cut by 3 bases, the J end by 8 bases, with 13 bases between. Per germline, CDR1 WSHSY and CDR2 SAAADI. The CDR3 sequence is 13 residues long. The CDR3: CASSEMARSGYTF. CDR3 DNA sequence: TGCGCCAGCAGTGAAATGGCCCGTTCCGGCTACACCTTC.

Points on this clone: Other DNA variants within this sample encode the same CDR3. The chain recombines TRBV20-1 with TRBJ2-1; the match to TRBD2 covers 7 bases. V shed 3 bases, J shed 6 bases, and the junction held 8 bases outside the gene matches. This CDR3 is 14 amino acids long. CDR1 is DFQATT, CDR2 SNEGSKA, per germline (reference sequence). The CDR3 loop is CSARGGGSGNEQFF. The CDR3 DNA is TGCAGTGCTAGGGGCGGCGGGAGCGGCAATGAGCAGTTCTTC.

This clone has just a few counts. The CDR3 DNA reads as TGTGCCAGCGCAGACCAGGGTCCAGGGGTAGTTTCTCGAAACACCATATATTTT. Translated: CASADQGPGVVSRNTIYF. The rearrangement links TRBV25-1 to TRBJ1-3, with D tentatively TRBD1 (6 bases). Germline V gene lookup returns CDR1 MGHDK and CDR2 SYGVNS. With 8 bases removed from V and 5 bases from J, the gap between germline ends came to 28 bases. The CDR3 runs to 18 residues.

In its sample, this clone was seen many times. The chain carries TRBV4-1 and TRBJ1-1, with 7 nucleotides matching TRBD1. The junction had 8 bases not matched to a gene; V was cut back by 0 bases and J by 7 bases. The germline CDR1 and CDR2 sequences are MGHRA and YSYEKL. The CDR3 loop spans 15 amino acids. CDR3 nucleotides: TGCGCCAGCAGCCAAGAAACAGGGGTGGTGGGTGAAGCTTTCTTT. It encodes CASSQETGVVGEAFF.

This clone was picked up many times. V is TRBV5-6 and J is TRBJ2-2; tentative D call: TRBD2 (5 bases). The V end was cut by 4 bases, the J end by 2 bases, with 15 bases between. The CDR3 length is 16 residues. In germline, CDR1 is SGHDT, CDR2 YYEEEE. The CDR3 loop reads CASSPLMAGNTGELFF. CDR3 in DNA: TGTGCCAGCAGCCCCCTAATGGCGGGTAACACCGGGGAGCTGTTTTTT.

There are a few counts of this clone. Given a much more abundant clone one base away, this may be a read error. The rearrangement links TRBV12-5 to TRBJ2-3, with TRBD1 identical over 7 bases. Germline loops: CDR1 LGHNT, CDR2 FRNRAP. Unmatched junction bases numbered 5, after V lost 6 bases and J lost 2 bases. The CDR3 has 14 residues. The CDR3 sequence: CASGTQGYTDTQYF. The CDR3, as DNA: TGTGCTAGTGGAACACAGGGGTACACAGATACGCAGTATTTT.

This clone has just a few counts. Its ends do not fully match the called genes, so a read error is possible. The sample has other DNA sequences that encode this CDR3 too. The J gene is TRBJ2-6, the V gene TRBV6-1; weak D call: TRBD1 (5 bases). This CDR3 region has 14 residues. Germline CDR1 and CDR2: MNHNS and SASEGT. As DNA, the CDR3 is TGTGCCAGCAGCCCCAGCTCTGGGGCCAACGTACTGACTTTC. It is translated as CASSPSSGANVLTF.

This clone came up many times. The chain is built from TRBV7-3 and TRBJ2-2, with D perhaps matching TRBD2 (5 bases). Trimming took 4 bases from V and 6 from J, leaving 9 bases between them. CDR3 length: 13 residues. From germline, CDR1 is SGHTA and CDR2 FQGTGA. CDR3 bases: TGTGCCAGCAGCTCCTCACTAGCCGGGGAGCTGTTTTTT. This codes for CASSSSLAGELFF.

Many counts were recorded for this clone. One end of the junction fails to match germline, which may point to a read error. The sample carries other DNA sequences with the same CDR3. The V call is TRBV2, the J call TRBJ2-1; perhaps TRBD2 as D (5 bases). Germline V gene data show CDR1 as SNHLY and CDR2 as FYNNEI. The CDR3 length is 18 residues. CDR3 region: CASSAGGRLLSSYNEQFF. The CDR3 nucleotides read TGTGCTAGCAGTGCCGGAGGCCGGTTGCTAAGCTCCTACAATGAGCAGTTCTTC.